This TCR beta chain was sequenced for a study of metastatic and nonmetastatic thyroid tumors. This clone showed up just a few times. None of the patients had undergone any treatment ahead of thyroid surgery. TCRdb recomputed clones from the PCR reads via MiXCR. Altogether roughly 13,000 clones are present, over 25% being singletons, with the ten largest covering about a fifth. Sequenced sample: tumor tissue. This TCR was sampled from a female donor with papillary thyroid cancer or a benign thyroid nodule (not recorded which). Some clones in this sample may be carry-over from other donors' samples.

The CDR3 DNA reads as TGTGCCAGCAGAAGGGCCTCCGGGACTAGCGGGATTGAGCAGTTCTTC. Translating gives CASRRASGTSGIEQFF. This sequence joins TRBV6-2 or TRBV6-3 and TRBJ2-1; TRBD2 matches at 13 bases. CDR1 and CDR2 (germline): MNHEY, SVGEGT. CDR3 size: 16 residues. V lost 6 bases and J lost 9; bases outside the gene matches: 11.